This TCR beta chain was sequenced for a study of T cells after yellow fever vaccination. Study summary: When fractions had low cell numbers, they were prepared with SMART-Seq v4 Ultra Low Input.

Comment on this clonotype: Its antigen is undetermined.

Conversion of TCR transcripts into cDNA relied on 5'RACE template switching, which added a universal primer site and UMIs. TCRdb analysed the 5' RACE reads with MiXCR anew, one entry per CDR3 protein. The table includes under 600,000 distinct CDR3 sequences, roughly 14% detected once. Study outcomes and limitations: It was a weaker secondary response, yet one that peaked faster, at day 5 versus 15. The bulk population could contribute abundant contaminating clonotypes to FACS-sorted repertoires.

The receptor comes from a man aged 30 to 45 who received the YFV17D yellow fever vaccine. This specimen was PBMCs, taken on the day of the yellow fever booster vaccination.

The chain's CDR3 is CASNLGSRANVLTF. The DNA of the CDR3 is TGTGCCAGCAATTTGGGGTCCCGGGCCAACGTCCTGACTTTC. The chain combines TRBV12-3 or TRBV12-4 with TRBJ2-6; no clear D. Trimming took 7 bases from V and 5 from J, leaving 12 bases between them. CDR3 length: 14 residues.